The clone carrying this T cell receptor (beta chain) showed up just a few times. Antigen specificity is unknown. The data are from a study of blood T cells in healthy people across ages. The wider study: Template-switching capture recovered about one barcoded beta molecule per two T cells. Study-level results: Getting older went along with TCR beta diversity per million T cells dropping roughly linearly.

Using a J-beta primer mix together with a sample-barcoded 5' primer, a second PCR was run for roughly 7 to 12 cycles. Every sample gave at least 2.5 million paired-end reads containing CDR3. TCRdb analysed the 5' RACE reads with MiXCR anew, one entry per CDR3 protein. Of 650,000 to 800,000 distinct CDR3 sequences in the sample, under 55% were seen once. Isolated per sample were at least 7 million PBMCs. The CDR3 totals 16 residues. Germline-derived CDR1 and CDR2 are LGHNA and YSLEER. The sequence was obtained from a man in his fifties or sixties in good health. Input material: blood. This rearrangement joins TRBV4-3 to TRBJ2-7; 10 bases map to TRBD2. The tail of the sequence fits TRBJ2-5 better, so the J call may be wrong. The CDR3 is CASSQDPAGGRETQYF. The CDR3 coding sequence is TGCGCCAGCAGCCAAGACCCAGCGGGGGGGCGGGAGACCCAGTACTTC.